The 9 T cell receptor beta chains given below trace back to one sample, sequenced in a study of T cell responses to AZD1222 COVID-19 vaccine. Assay: immunoSEQ multiplex PCR; the TCRdb copy retains only in-frame clones and omits some. Among 95,000 to 100,000 clones listed, 80% to 95% were seen once. Source: peripheral blood, taken 28 days after the second AZD1222 dose. These receptors came from an adult who received the AZD1222 COVID-19 vaccine.

The chain employs TRBV28 and TRBJ1-3, with 7 nucleotides matching TRBD1. The CDR3 runs to 15 residues. Germline-derived CDR1 and CDR2 are MDHEN and SYDVKM. Unmatched junction bases numbered 7, after V lost 6 bases and J lost 2 bases. The CDR3 sequence is CASSLQGRTGNTIYF. The CDR3, as DNA: TGTGCCAGCAGCTTACAGGGGAGGACTGGAAACACCATATATTTT.

The V gene is TRBV19, the J gene TRBJ1-5, with 7 bases lining up with TRBD1. Germline lookup yields CDR1 LNHDA and CDR2 SQIVND (reference sequence). The length of the CDR3 is 15 residues. V dropped 6 bases and J dropped 3; count of bases not matched to a gene: 8. CDR3 in DNA: TGTGCCAGTAGCCCCTTCGACAGGGACAATCAGCCCCAGCATTTT. It specifies CASSPFDRDNQPQHF.

The table lists this clone with a count of one. The chain links TRBV7-9 to TRBJ2-1; D gene unclear. The CDR3 covers 11 residues. The V and J ends lost 5 bases and 6 bases respectively, with 5 bases between them. In germline, CDR1 is SEHNR, CDR2 FQNEAQ (reference sequence). CDR3 bases: TGTGCCAGCAGCCGTGGCAATGAGCAGTTCTTC. It codes for CASSRGNEQFF.

The V gene is TRBV19, the J gene TRBJ1-6; tentative D call: TRBD1 (5 bases). Germline-derived CDR1 and CDR2 are LNHDA and SQIVND (reference sequence). Trimming took off 5 bases at V and 8 bases at J, with 10 bases between the two ends. The CDR3 consists of 13 residues. This CDR3 reads CASSQGSDSPLHF. The CDR3 DNA reads as TGTGCCAGTAGTCAGGGAAGCGATTCACCCCTCCACTTT.

The CDR3 nucleotides are TGTGCCAGCAGCGTTAGACTAGCCCACCTCCAAGAGACCCAGTACTTC. It translates to CASSVRLAHLQETQYF. The V and J genes are TRBV6-2 or TRBV6-3 and TRBJ2-5, with 7 bases identical to TRBD2. The junction had 11 bases not matched to a gene; V was cut back by 6 bases and J by 1 base. Germline CDR1 MNHEY, CDR2 SVGEGT. CDR3 size: 16 residues.

V gene TRBV5-1 combines with J gene TRBJ1-6; 7 positions match TRBD1. With V trimmed by 4 bases and J by 4 bases, 2 bases remained unmatched. In germline, CDR1 is SGHRS, CDR2 YFSETQ. This CDR3 is 14 amino acids long. DNA for the CDR3: TGCGCCAGCAGCCCGGGACAGTATAATTCACCCCTCCACTTT. Residues: CASSPGQYNSPLHF. The whole variable domain, filled in from reference TRBV5-1 and TRBJ1-6, reads KAGVTQTPRYLIKTRGQQVTLSCSPISGHRSVSWYQQTPGQGLQFLFEYFSETQRNKGNFPGRFSGRQFSNSRSEMNVSTLELGDSALYLCASSPGQYNSPLHFGNGTRLTVT.

The CDR3 DNA follows: TGCGCCAGCAGCCAACCTGACCAAGAGACCCAGTACTTC. It codes for CASSQPDQETQYF. The chain couples TRBV4-1 to TRBJ2-5; D gene uncertain. V lost 2 bases, J lost 0 bases, and 4 bases lay in between. Germline values: CDR1 MGHRA, CDR2 YSYEKL. The CDR3 length is 13 residues.

CDR3 region: CASSNRQPPKNIQYF. CDR3 DNA: TGTGCCAGCAGTAACCGACAACCACCCAAAAACATTCAGTACTTC. V and J are TRBV6-6 and TRBJ2-4; D not certain. V was cut by 5 bases and J by 2 bases, with 13 bases left in between. The CDR3 length is 15 residues. Per the germline V gene, CDR1 is MNHNY and CDR2 is SVGAGI (reference sequence).

The chain employs TRBV28 and TRBJ2-7; 8 positions match TRBD2. CDR3 length: 14 residues. Germline V lookup: CDR1 MDHEN, CDR2 SYDVKM. The V gene end was trimmed by 3 bases and the J gene end by 1 base; junction bases not matched to a gene: 2. The CDR3 nucleotides are TGTGCCAGCAGTTTCGGCGGGAGGTCCTACGAGCAGTACTTC. It encodes CASSFGGRSYEQYF.